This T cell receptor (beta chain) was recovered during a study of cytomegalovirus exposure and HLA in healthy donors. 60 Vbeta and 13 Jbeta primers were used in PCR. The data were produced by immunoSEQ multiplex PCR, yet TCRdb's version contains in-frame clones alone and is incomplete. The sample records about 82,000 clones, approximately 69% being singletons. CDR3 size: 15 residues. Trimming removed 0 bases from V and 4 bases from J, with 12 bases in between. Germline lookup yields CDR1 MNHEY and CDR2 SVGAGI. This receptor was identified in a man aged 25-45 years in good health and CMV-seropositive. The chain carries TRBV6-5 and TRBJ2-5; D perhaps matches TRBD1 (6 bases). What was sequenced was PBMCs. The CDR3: CASSYSNRVVETQYF. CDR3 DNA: TGTGCCAGCAGTTACTCCAACAGGGTGGTAGAGACCCAGTACTTC.